A selection of T cell receptor beta chains follows, all from one sample in a study of early T cells in non-severe SARS-CoV-2 infection. TCRdb recomputed calls from the 5' RACE reads with MiXCR, one row per CDR3 protein. This repertoire shows tens of thousands of distinct CDR3 sequences, 10% found once; its top ten account for approximately 8%. The material was whole blood, obtained at baseline. The receptor set was obtained from an adult who was a healthcare worker with PCR-confirmed SARS-CoV-2 infection or an uninfected control (not recorded which). Both conserved end residues are part of each CDR3. A D gene is named only where the DNA matches it firmly. Clone size appears in some rows only: once, few, many, or a class for an expanded clone.

j_call	v_call	d_call	clone_size	cdr3_nt	cdr3_aa
TRBJ2-1	TRBV7-6	-	few	TGTGCCAGCAGCTTAGGCGGAGGGAGTATCGATGAGCAGTTCTTC	CASSLGGGSIDEQFF
TRBJ2-7	TRBV5-1	-	-	TGCGCCAGCAGAAATCCGGGCCCGTCGTGGGGTGAGCAGTACTTC	CASRNPGPSWGEQYF
TRBJ2-1	TRBV20-1	TRBD2	-	TGCAGTGCTCCATCGTTTCTAGCGGGTTTGAACAATGAGCAGTTCTTC	CSAPSFLAGLNNEQFF
TRBJ2-3	TRBV5-1	TRBD2	-	TGCGCCAGCAGCCCAACTAGCGGTAATAAGAGGAGCACAGATACGCAGTATTTT	CASSPTSGNKRSTDTQYF
TRBJ2-1	TRBV2	TRBD2	few	TGTGCCAGCAGTGAAGTCGGGACTAGCGCAGAGCAGTTCTTC	CASSEVGTSAEQFF
TRBJ1-2	TRBV5-1	-	few	TGCGCCAGCAGCCGTGGACGGCACACCGACTATGGCTACACCTTC	CASSRGRHTDYGYTF
TRBJ2-5	TRBV20-1	-	few	TGCAGTGCTACAGTAGGGGAGACCCAGTACTTC	CSATVGETQYF
TRBJ2-7	TRBV12-3/TRBV12-4	TRBD1	once	TGTGCCAGCAGTTTGCCGGGACAGGGGGGCGAGCAGTACTTC	CASSLPGQGGEQYF
TRBJ1-5	TRBV24-1	-	many	TGTGCCACCAGTGATAAGCGGGTGAGGAGCAATCAGCCCCAGCATTTT	CATSDKRVRSNQPQHF
TRBJ2-5	TRBV14	-	-	TGTGCCAGCAGCCAAGGGGGCGCCGGGACCCAGTACTTC	CASSQGGAGTQYF
TRBJ2-5	TRBV6-5	TRBD2	few	TGTGCCAGCAGCTCTAGCGGTTCGGAGACCCAGTACTTC	CASSSSGSETQYF
TRBJ2-1	TRBV29-1	TRBD1	medium-sized	TGCAGCGTTGAAAGGACAGGCCTTTACAATGAGCAGTTCTTC	CSVERTGLYNEQFF
TRBJ1-6	TRBV12-3/TRBV12-4	-	many	TGTGCCAGCAGCTCGGATAATTCACCCCTCCACTTT	CASSSDNSPLHF
TRBJ2-2	TRBV10-3	-	-	TGTGCCATCAGTGTATCGGGAGACCTCACCGGGGAGCTGTTTTTT	CAISVSGDLTGELFF
TRBJ2-1	TRBV7-6	-	few	TGTGCCAGCAGCTTAAGGTTCGCGGTGGGAGTTCGCAATGAGCAGTTCTTC	CASSLRFAVGVRNEQFF
TRBJ2-2	TRBV24-1	-	many	TGTGCCACCAGCCAGAGTGACACCGGGGAGCTGTTTTTT	CATSQSDTGELFF
TRBJ2-5	TRBV9	TRBD2	few	TGTGCCAGCAGCGTAGGACTAGCCGAGGGGGAGACCCAGTACTTC	CASSVGLAEGETQYF
TRBJ2-1	TRBV28	TRBD2	few	TGTGCCAGCAGTCAACCCCTCTCTAGCGGGAGCATTGAGCAGTTCTTC	CASSQPLSSGSIEQFF
TRBJ2-1	TRBV20-1	TRBD2	-	TGCAGTGCTGTCGGGGGGACCAATGAGCAGTTCTTC	CSAVGGTNEQFF
TRBJ1-1	TRBV6-4	TRBD1	-	TGTGCCAGCAGTTCCGGGACAGGGCGGACTGAAGCTTTCTTT	CASSSGTGRTEAFF
TRBJ2-2	TRBV20-1	-	-	TGCAGTGCTAGTTCGATATTCAGGAACACCGGGGAGCTGTTTTTT	CSASSIFRNTGELFF
TRBJ2-7	TRBV29-1	TRBD1	-	TGCAGCGCCCGGGACAGGGGCGAGCAGTACTTC	CSARDRGEQYF
TRBJ2-2	TRBV9	TRBD1	many	TGTGCCAGTTCCGGGACAGGCTACACCGGGGAGCTGTTTTTT	CASSGTGYTGELFF
TRBJ2-1	TRBV13	TRBD2	-	TGTGCCAGCAGCTTAGGCCGGGCTAGCGGAGGGGATGAGCAGTTCTTC	CASSLGRASGGDEQFF
TRBJ2-2	TRBV28	TRBD1	few	TGTGCCACCCAAGGACAGGGGCAAACCGGGGAGCTGTTTTTT	CATQGQGQTGELFF
TRBJ2-2	TRBV11-2	-	-	TGTGCCAGCAGCCGTAGCGGACCAAACACCGGGGAGCTGTTTTTT	CASSRSGPNTGELFF
TRBJ2-5	TRBV10-3	TRBD1	medium-sized	TGTGCCATCAGTGAGACAGGGGTGGAGACCCAGTACTTC	CAISETGVETQYF
TRBJ1-1	TRBV6-1	-	-	TGTGCCAGCATCATGAACAGGGTCGAAGCTTTCTTT	CASIMNRVEAFF
TRBJ1-3	TRBV7-8	-	many	TGTGCCAGCAGCGCATTGAGCTCTGAAAACACCATATATTTT	CASSALSSENTIYF
TRBJ1-1	TRBV7-9	-	many	TGTGCCAGCAGCCCCCCAGGGGCGGGGGGCACTGAAGCTTTCTTT	CASSPPGAGGTEAFF
TRBJ2-2	TRBV12-3/TRBV12-4	-	many	TGTGCCAGCAGTTTGGGCAGTCACACCGGGGAGCTGTTTTTT	CASSLGSHTGELFF